The rows below give T cell receptor beta chains drawn from one sample of a study of blood T cell repertoires in COVID-19. Sequenced by immunoSEQ multiplex PCR; TCRdb stores in-frame clones only, minus some. Here the sample spans 55,000 to 80,000 clones, about 88% being singletons. Sequencing was carried out using peripheral blood. These receptor sequences come from an older man with acute or convalescent COVID-19. Both conserved end residues are part of each CDR3. A D gene is named only where the DNA matches it firmly. Where a row states a size, it is once, few, many or the class of an expanded clone; other rows omit it.

clone size,D gene,J gene,V gene,CDR3 protein,CDR3 DNA
-,-,TRBJ2-2,TRBV27,CASSFGGTGELFF,TGTGCCAGCAGTTTCGGCGGCACCGGGGAGCTGTTTTTT
-,TRBD2,TRBJ2-1,TRBV28,CASSLPAGDLNEQFF,TGTGCCAGCAGTTTACCAGCGGGAGATTTGAATGAGCAGTTCTTC
-,TRBD2,TRBJ2-7,TRBV6-2/TRBV6-3,CASSSNVREPRGQYF,TGTGCCAGCAGCTCCAATGTGCGGGAGCCTCGGGGGCAGTACTTC
-,-,TRBJ1-2,TRBV19,CASSIIARGNYGYTF,TGTGCCAGTAGTATAATTGCCCGGGGGAACTATGGCTACACCTTC
-,TRBD1,TRBJ2-1,TRBV7-3,CASSLTGTGDYNEQFF,TGTGCCAGCAGCTTAACTGGGACAGGGGATTACAATGAGCAGTTCTTC
few,-,TRBJ1-2,TRBV7-8,CASSESGDGYTF,TGTGCCAGCAGCGAATCAGGGGATGGCTACACCTTC
-,TRBD2,TRBJ2-1,TRBV24-1,CATSTETSVDEQFF,TGTGCCACCAGTACCGAGACTAGCGTGGATGAGCAGTTCTTC
-,TRBD2,TRBJ2-2,TRBV5-1,CASSRLAGGPNTGELFF,TGCGCCAGCAGCCGACTAGCGGGGGGGCCTAACACCGGGGAGCTGTTTTTT
-,TRBD1,TRBJ2-7,TRBV5-5,CASTPWDSATYEQYF,TGTGCCAGCACCCCGTGGGACAGTGCGACCTACGAGCAGTACTTC
-,TRBD1,TRBJ1-1,TRBV6-5,CASKGQGDTEAFF,TGTGCCAGCAAGGGACAGGGAGACACTGAAGCTTTCTTT
-,TRBD1,TRBJ2-3,TRBV11-3,CASSPGTGGGGTDTQYF,TGTGCCAGCAGCCCCGGGACAGGGGGCGGGGGCACAGATACGCAGTATTTT
-,-,TRBJ2-6,TRBV7-8,CASSDGHITAGAGHVLTF,TGTGCCAGCAGCGACGGACACATTACGGCGGGGGCGGGTCACGTCCTGACTTTC
-,-,TRBJ1-6,TRBV14,CASSRGGHIYNSPLHF,TGTGCCAGCAGCCGAGGAGGTCACATCTATAATTCACCCCTCCACTTT
-,-,TRBJ1-2,TRBV6-5,CASSFEPRTAGYTF,TGTGCCAGCAGTTTCGAACCTAGGACAGCTGGCTACACCTTC
-,-,TRBJ1-6,TRBV27,CASSADRRSPLHF,TGTGCCAGCAGTGCGGACAGACGATCACCCCTCCACTTT
once,-,TRBJ1-1,TRBV24-1,CATTSGGVNTEAFF,TGTGCCACCACCTCGGGGGGCGTGAACACTGAAGCTTTCTTT
-,-,TRBJ1-2,TRBV9,CASSQRVDYGYTF,TGTGCCAGCAGCCAGAGGGTGGACTATGGCTACACCTTC
-,TRBD2,TRBJ2-3,TRBV10-3,CAISESSSGGTDTQYF,TGTGCCATCAGTGAATCTTCTAGCGGGGGCACAGATACGCAGTATTTT
few,TRBD1,TRBJ1-1,TRBV10-3,CAISESQGAYTEAFF,TGTGCCATCAGTGAGTCGCAGGGGGCGTACACTGAAGCTTTCTTT
-,-,TRBJ2-3,TRBV3-1/TRBV3-2,CASSQGLSSSQYF,TGTGCCAGCAGCCAAGGTCTGAGTAGTTCGCAGTATTTT
-,-,TRBJ2-1,TRBV5-1,CASSLEVRGAEQFF,TGCGCCAGCAGCTTGGAGGTTCGGGGGGCTGAGCAGTTCTTC
-,-,TRBJ2-5,TRBV6-2/TRBV6-3,CASRPHSGQETQYF,TGTGCCAGCAGACCTCACTCCGGGCAAGAGACCCAGTACTTC
-,-,TRBJ1-5,TRBV29-1,CSVEVGGNQPQHF,TGCAGCGTTGAAGTGGGAGGCAATCAGCCCCAGCATTTT
-,-,TRBJ2-7,TRBV7-2,CASSLDSGYEQYF,TGTGCCAGCAGCCTTGACTCGGGGTACGAGCAGTACTTC
-,TRBD1,TRBJ1-2,TRBV5-1,CASRPGQIGYGYTF,TGCGCCAGCAGGCCGGGACAGATAGGCTATGGCTACACCTTC
once,-,TRBJ1-2,TRBV3-1/TRBV3-2,CASSQLDPLKDGYTF,TGTGCCAGCAGCCAACTAGACCCCCTAAAGGATGGCTACACCTTC
-,TRBD1,TRBJ2-3,TRBV24-1,CATSDWQGADTQYF,TGTGCCACCAGTGACTGGCAGGGGGCAGATACGCAGTATTTT
-,-,TRBJ1-2,TRBV21-1,CASSKDIAEANYGYTF,TGTGCCAGCAGCAAAGATATAGCAGAGGCTAACTATGGCTACACCTTC
-,-,TRBJ1-2,TRBV7-2,CASSLVRNYGYTF,TGTGCCAGCAGCTTAGTCAGGAACTATGGCTACACCTTC
-,TRBD1,TRBJ2-5,TRBV27,CASSPGTGITETQYF,TGTGCCAGCAGTCCCGGGACAGGGATAACGGAGACCCAGTACTTC
-,TRBD1,TRBJ1-4,TRBV10-3,CAISESTGVNEKLFF,TGTGCCATCAGTGAGTCGACAGGGGTTAATGAAAAACTGTTTTTT
-,-,TRBJ2-3,TRBV5-1,CASSSNSGDTQYF,TGCGCCAGCAGCTCTAACAGTGGAGATACGCAGTATTTT
-,-,TRBJ2-1,TRBV12-5,CASGLVLADEQFF,TGTGCTAGTGGTTTGGTTTTAGCGGATGAGCAGTTCTTC
-,-,TRBJ2-2,TRBV28,CASSFSGLTGELFF,TGTGCCAGCAGTTTTTCTGGACTAACCGGGGAGCTGTTTTTT
-,TRBD1,TRBJ2-3,TRBV20-1,CSASGGTGGTDTQYF,TGCAGTGCCAGTGGGGGGACAGGGGGTACAGATACGCAGTATTTT
few,-,TRBJ1-4,TRBV2,CASSTPRVAHEKLFF,TGTGCCAGCAGCACCCCCAGGGTGGCGCATGAAAAACTGTTTTTT
-,-,TRBJ1-5,TRBV4-1,CASSQVGGSQPQHF,TGCGCCAGCAGCCAAGTGGGGGGGTCACAGCCCCAGCATTTT
-,-,TRBJ2-5,TRBV29-1,CSVDQGAETQYF,TGCAGCGTTGATCAGGGCGCAGAGACCCAGTACTTC
-,TRBD2,TRBJ2-3,TRBV7-9,CASSLGVAGDTQYF,TGTGCCAGCAGCTTGGGGGTAGCGGGAGATACGCAGTATTTT
once,-,TRBJ1-6,TRBV25-1,CASSQGTNNSPLHF,TGTGCCAGCAGTCAGGGGACGAATAATTCACCCCTCCACTTT
-,-,TRBJ1-5,TRBV7-2,CASSFNQGLNQPQHF,TGTGCCAGCAGCTTCAACCAGGGTCTGAATCAGCCCCAGCATTTT
-,TRBD1,TRBJ1-2,TRBV5-1,CASSHPTTGGDYGYTF,TGCGCCAGCAGCCACCCAACGACAGGGGGCGATTATGGCTACACCTTC
-,-,TRBJ1-1,TRBV28,CASSRTGGRAFF,TGTGCCAGCAGTCGTACCGGGGGGAGGGCTTTCTTT
-,TRBD1,TRBJ1-5,TRBV6-5,CASETGVRNQPQHF,TGTGCCAGCGAGACAGGGGTAAGGAATCAGCCCCAGCATTTT
-,-,TRBJ1-1,TRBV12-3/TRBV12-4,CASSPDSTEAFF,TGTGCCAGCAGTCCGGACTCGACTGAAGCTTTCTTT
-,TRBD1,TRBJ2-6,TRBV5-4,CASSGRTGGSGANVLTF,TGTGCCAGCAGCGGGAGGACAGGGGGCTCTGGGGCCAACGTCCTGACTTTC
-,TRBD1,TRBJ1-3,TRBV6-1,CASSEAPPGQVLNTIYF,TGTGCCAGCAGTGAAGCCCCCCCCGGACAGGTTCTAAACACCATATATTTT
-,-,TRBJ2-7,TRBV25-1,CASSELGSGSYEQYF,TGTGCCAGCAGTGAATTAGGGTCGGGGTCCTACGAGCAGTACTTC